The 32 T cell receptor beta chains below come from one sample, sequenced in a study of identical twins. TCRdb passed the 5' RACE reads through MiXCR, listing each CDR3 protein once. The table includes a few hundred thousand distinct CDR3 sequences, about 10% detected once. Material for sequencing was memory T cells sorted from blood. The receptors shown here come from a man aged 50 to 59 in good health.

The rearrangement links TRBV7-2 to TRBJ1-1; 7 bases agree with TRBD1. The CDR3 length is 16 residues. Trimming at V came to 5 bases and at J to 7 bases, leaving 16 bases not matched to a gene. Germline CDR1 reads SGHTA; CDR2 reads FQGNSA. The CDR3: CASSTRQGTTHGEAFF. The DNA of the CDR3 is TGTGCCAGCAGCACCCGACAGGGTACCACACACGGTGAAGCTTTCTTT.

This clonotype appeared many times. The gene calls are TRBV6-1 and TRBJ2-5; D perhaps matches TRBD2 (5 bases). With 11 bases removed from V and 1 base from J, the gap between germline ends came to 14 bases. Germline V gene data show CDR1 as MNHNS and CDR2 as SASEGT. The CDR3 is made up of 13 amino acids. This CDR3 is CASSRGPQETQYF. The CDR3 DNA sequence: TGTGCCTCGAGCCGCGGGCCCCAAGAGACCCAGTACTTC.

This clonotype was seen at least ten times. V usage is TRBV28 and J usage is TRBJ1-3, with D perhaps matching TRBD1 (6 bases). This CDR3 comprises 14 residues. CDR1 MDHEN and CDR2 SYDVKM come from the germline V gene. V lost 3 bases, J lost 5 bases, and 11 bases lay in between. In DNA, the CDR3 is TGTGCCAGCAGTTTTGCAGGGGAACGAAACACCATATATTTT. Its translation: CASSFAGERNTIYF.

This clonotype was detected a few times. The chain uses TRBV4-1 and TRBJ1-5; 9 bases agree with TRBD1. The CDR3 is 15 residues long. The junction had 11 bases not matched to a gene; V was cut back by 8 bases and J by 6 bases. Germline assignment: CDR1 MGHRA and CDR2 YSYEKL. The CDR3: CASSPTGGGGQPQHF. DNA of the CDR3: TGCGCCAGCTCTCCGACAGGGGGAGGGGGTCAGCCCCAGCATTTT.

The chain combines TRBV6-1 with TRBJ1-4, with 8 bases fitting TRBD1. This CDR3 has 15 residues. CDR1 and CDR2 (germline): MNHNS, SASEGT. Germline trimming cut 3 bases from V and 9 bases from J; bases unmatched to any gene: 9. The DNA of the CDR3 is TGTGCCAGCAGTGACCTTCAGGGGGCTGCTAAAAAACTGTTTTTT. This translates into CASSDLQGAAKKLFF.

This clonotype was seen a few times. The rearrangement links TRBV7-2 to TRBJ2-7, with a tentative D call TRBD2 (5 bases). The CDR3 extends over 15 amino acids. CDR1 is SGHTA and CDR2 is FQGNSA in the germline V gene. V gave up 1 base and J gave up 1 base, with 11 bases separating them. The CDR3 sequence: CASSLVRGRSYEQYF. In nucleotides, the CDR3 is TGTGCCAGCAGCTTAGTTCGAGGGCGGTCCTACGAGCAGTACTTC. Using reference TRBV7-2 and TRBJ2-7 for the parts outside the CDR3, the full variable domain is GAGVSQSPSNKVTEKGKDVELRCDPISGHTALYWYRQSLGQGLEFLIYFQGNSAPDKSGLPSDRFSAERTGGSVSTLTIQRTQQEDSAVYLCASSLVRGRSYEQYFGPGTRLTVT.

This clonotype was seen repeatedly, ten times or more. V is TRBV4-3 and J is TRBJ2-2; a weak D match, TRBD2 (6 bases). Germline lookup yields CDR1 LGHNA and CDR2 YSLEER. CDR3 length: 15 amino acids. The V gene lost 0 bases and the J gene lost 11 bases, with 16 bases spanning the gap. DNA for the CDR3: TGCGCCAGCAGCCAAGATACTGCTCGGGGGTATGAGCTGTTTTTT. It specifies CASSQDTARGYELFF.

This clonotype was found many times. This chain uses TRBV6-2 or TRBV6-3 with TRBJ2-5, with 7 bases identical to TRBD1. Per germline, CDR1 MNHEY and CDR2 SVGEGT. V gave up 8 bases and J gave up 4 bases; unmatched junction bases: 7. This CDR3 spans 13 amino acids. The CDR3 protein is CASARQGIETQYF. CDR3 bases: TGTGCCAGCGCTCGACAGGGAATAGAGACCCAGTACTTC.

The chain recombines TRBV6-1 with TRBJ2-1; maybe TRBD2 (7 bases). V dropped 10 bases and J dropped 0 bases, with 19 bases sitting between them. The CDR3 covers 16 residues. Germline assignment: CDR1 MNHNS and CDR2 SASEGT. The DNA for the CDR3 is TGTGCCACCCGGGGGGCGGGGGCCAGCTCCTACAATGAGCAGTTCTTC. This codes for CATRGAGASSYNEQFF.

This chain links TRBV7-3 with TRBJ2-2; the match to TRBD1 covers 9 bases. The CDR3 runs 15 residues. With V trimmed by 1 base and J by 8 bases, 5 bases remained unmatched. Germline CDR1 is SGHTA and CDR2 is FQGTGA. The CDR3 sequence is CASSLKGQGQGELFF. CDR3 DNA sequence: TGTGCCAGCAGCTTAAAGGGACAGGGACAAGGGGAGCTGTTTTTT.

Concerning this clonotype: Its ends do not fully match the called genes, so a read error is possible. The chain combines TRBV7-2 with TRBJ1-3, with D perhaps TRBD1 (5 bases). Looked up from germline, CDR1 is SGHTA and CDR2 is FQGNSA. The CDR3 covers 13 residues. The CDR3 here is CASSTPGSNTIHF. CDR3 nucleotides: TGTGCCAGCAGCACCCCAGGGTCAAACACCATACATTTT.

This clonotype was observed a handful of times. The gene calls are TRBV5-6 and TRBJ2-2; D is uncertain. V lost 0 bases, J lost 4 bases, and 7 bases lay in between. This CDR3 is 14 amino acids long. The germline V gene has CDR1 SGHDT and CDR2 YYEEEE. The CDR3 sequence: CASSLGRSTGELFF. The DNA of the CDR3 is TGTGCCAGCAGCTTGGGACGGAGCACCGGGGAGCTGTTTTTT.

This clonotype was counted at least ten times. J is TRBJ2-7 and V is TRBV4-2; no definite D call. CDR3 length: 14 residues. Germline values: CDR1 LGHNA, CDR2 YNFKEQ. Trimming removed 3 bases at V and 0 bases at J, with 9 bases between. The CDR3 DNA reads TGTGCCAGCAGCCACAGTATTGGCTCCTACGAGCAGTACTTC. This translates into CASSHSIGSYEQYF.

This clonotype was detected many times. The chain has TRBV3-1 and TRBJ2-2; D is undetermined. V lost 2 bases and J lost 0, with 13 bases in between. Germline V gene sequence: CDR1 LGHDT, CDR2 YNNKEL (reference sequence). The CDR3 has 17 amino acids. The CDR3 is CASSQIPLRSNTGELFF. DNA for the CDR3: TGTGCCAGCAGCCAAATCCCCCTTAGATCGAACACCGGGGAGCTGTTTTTT.

This clonotype was observed at least ten times. The V gene is TRBV20-1, the J gene TRBJ1-2; D not certain. The CDR3 totals 13 residues. Trimming removed 1 base at V and 8 bases at J, with 14 bases between. From germline, CDR1 is DFQATT and CDR2 SNEGSKA (reference sequence). CDR3 nucleotides: TGCAGTGCTAGAGCGGGTCTTGACGGGGGCTACACCTTC. It encodes CSARAGLDGGYTF.

This clonotype was counted at least ten times. The chain joins TRBV5-5 to TRBJ2-5, with 8 bases matching TRBD1. After removal of 2 bases from V and 8 bases from J, the junction contained 11 bases not matched to a gene. The CDR3 is made up of 15 amino acids. CDR1 is SGHKS, CDR2 YYEKEE, per germline (reference sequence). The CDR3 nucleotides read TGTGCCAGCAGCTTACTCTCCACAGGGGGGAACACCCAGTACTTC. Translation gives CASSLLSTGGNTQYF.

The genes are TRBV20-1 and TRBJ2-2, with D possibly being TRBD1 or TRBD2 (5 bases each). Germline CDR1 is DFQATT and CDR2 is SNEGSKA (reference sequence). V shed 6 bases and J shed 4 bases, with 15 bases lying between them. The CDR3 spans 14 residues. CDR3 DNA: TGCAGTGCCAAATCGGGGCACAGCACCGGGGAGCTGTTTTTT. Its protein is CSAKSGHSTGELFF.

The V call is TRBV13, the J call TRBJ2-7; TRBD1 aligns across 7 bases. Unmatched junction bases numbered 9, after V lost 5 bases and J lost 2 bases. The germline V gene has CDR1 PRHDT and CDR2 FYEKMQ (reference sequence). The length of the CDR3 is 15 residues. CDR3 bases: TGTGCCAGCAGCCCAACAGGGGCTCTTACCTACGAGCAGTACTTC. This codes for CASSPTGALTYEQYF.

V and J are TRBV29-1 and TRBJ2-3; TRBD2 aligns across 9 bases. The CDR3 runs to 13 residues. V lost 3 bases to trimming and J lost 8 bases; unmatched junction nucleotides: 6. Germline V gene sequence: CDR1 SQVTM, CDR2 ANQGSEA. CDR3 loop: CSVEAGTSFTQYF. The CDR3 DNA is TGCAGCGTTGAGGCCGGGACTAGCTTTACGCAGTATTTT.

The J gene is TRBJ1-2, the V gene TRBV24-1; 7 nucleotides align to TRBD1. V gave up 2 bases and J gave up 2 bases; unmatched junction bases: 7. The CDR3 is made up of 16 amino acids. Per germline, CDR1 KGHDR and CDR2 SFDVKD. CDR3 sequence: CATSDSAYRGNYGYTF. CDR3 DNA: TGTGCCACCAGTGATTCGGCGTACAGGGGAAACTATGGCTACACCTTC.

The chain carries TRBV7-2 and TRBJ1-1, with D uncertain. Germline assignment: CDR1 SGHTA and CDR2 FQGNSA. This CDR3 has 14 residues. V dropped 0 bases and J dropped 2 bases, with 7 bases sitting between them. Here the CDR3 reads CASSLASGNTEAFF. The DNA for the CDR3 is TGTGCCAGCAGCTTAGCCTCAGGTAACACTGAAGCTTTCTTT.

This clonotype occurred a few times. The V call is TRBV28, the J call TRBJ2-7; 10 bases fit TRBD2. Germline V gene sequence: CDR1 MDHEN, CDR2 SYDVKM. There are 14 residues in the CDR3. V shed 8 bases, J shed 2 bases, and the junction held 6 bases outside the gene matches. The CDR3: CASQSSGSAYEQYF. The CDR3 nucleotides read TGTGCCAGCCAGTCTAGCGGGAGCGCCTACGAGCAGTACTTC.

This clonotype was counted between two and nine times. V and J are TRBV27 and TRBJ1-2; TRBD1 might be the D (5 bases). With 2 bases removed from V and 5 bases from J, the gap between germline ends came to 9 bases. The CDR3 has 13 residues. Germline CDR1 is MNHEY and CDR2 is SMNVEV (reference sequence). CDR3 amino acids: CASSLTGLYGYTF. The CDR3 DNA reads as TGTGCCAGCAGTTTAACAGGATTATATGGCTACACCTTC.

This rearrangement joins TRBV7-2 to TRBJ1-1, with D unclear. The CDR3 is 13 amino acids. Trimming shortened V by 3 bases and J by 6 bases, and 11 bases separated the two germline ends. Germline CDR1 SGHTA, CDR2 FQGNSA. The CDR3 bases are TGTGCCAGCAGCTTTGCCCGTCAGTCTGAAGCTTTCTTT. It codes for CASSFARQSEAFF.

For this clonotype: A clone one base away is much larger, so this may be a read error. The rearrangement uses TRBV7-2 and TRBJ2-1; maybe TRBD2 (5 bases). CDR1 and CDR2 (germline): SGHTA, FQGNSA. There are 12 residues in the CDR3. The CDR3 region is CANSPDPTKQFF. CDR3 DNA sequence: TGTGCCAACAGCCCGGACCCGACTAAGCAGTTCTTC.

In this sample, this clonotype turned up many times. The chain uses TRBV11-2 and TRBJ2-1, with 7 bases matching TRBD2. This CDR3 has 15 residues. After removal of 5 bases from V and 7 bases from J, the junction contained 11 bases not matched to a gene. Looked up from germline, CDR1 is SGHAT and CDR2 is FQNNGV. The CDR3 loop is CASSPWAGVGNEQFF. CDR3 sequence (DNA): TGTGCCAGCAGCCCTTGGGCGGGAGTTGGGAATGAGCAGTTCTTC.

There are many counts of this clonotype. The J gene is TRBJ2-7, the V gene TRBV20-1; 7 positions agree with TRBD2. Germline-derived CDR1 and CDR2 are DFQATT and SNEGSKA (reference sequence). The CDR3 spans 12 residues. V shed 4 bases, J shed 2 bases, and the junction held 2 bases outside the gene matches. CDR3 sequence (DNA): TGCAGTGCTACTAGCGGTACCTACGAGCAGTACTTC. This encodes CSATSGTYEQYF.

This clonotype was counted at least ten times. The gene calls are TRBV29-1 and TRBJ2-5; maybe TRBD2 (5 bases). V was pared by 7 bases and J by 3 bases, with 9 bases between. CDR1 is SQVTM, CDR2 ANQGSEA, per germline. The CDR3 is 11 amino acids. In DNA, the CDR3 is TGCAGCGCTGCCGGGGAAGAGACCCAGTACTTC. As protein: CSAAGEETQYF. The full variable domain, its missing parts supplied by reference TRBV29-1 and TRBJ2-5, is SAVISQKPSRDICQRGTSLTIQCQVDSQVTMMFWYRQQPGQSLTLIATANQGSEATYESGFVIDKFPISRPNLTFSTLTVSNMSPEDSSIYLCSAAGEETQYFGPGTRLLVL.

This clonotype was counted a single time. V usage is TRBV9 and J usage is TRBJ2-7; TRBD1 aligns across 7 bases. CDR3 length: 14 amino acids. Germline CDR1 SGDLS, CDR2 YYNGEE. The V and J ends lost 4 bases and 2 bases, in that order; junction bases with no gene match: 6. The CDR3, as DNA: TGTGCCAGCAGCCCCGGGACAGCCCCCTACGAGCAGTACTTC. Protein: CASSPGTAPYEQYF.

The table lists this clonotype with many counts. The rearrangement joins TRBV20-1 to TRBJ2-7, with TRBD1 as a possible D gene (6 bases). The CDR3 covers 12 residues. CDR1 and CDR2 (germline): DFQATT, SNEGSKA (reference sequence). V lost 4 bases, J lost 4 bases, and 11 bases lay in between. CDR3 loop: CSAMGRGYEQYF. CDR3 nucleotide sequence: TGCAGTGCTATGGGCAGGGGTTACGAGCAGTACTTC.

This chain joins TRBV18 and TRBJ1-6; D unresolved. Germline V gene sequence: CDR1 KGHSH, CDR2 LQKENI. The CDR3 loop spans 14 amino acids. The V end lost 3 bases, the J end lost 9 bases, and 12 bases lay between the germline ends. CDR3: CASSPPERASPLHF. The CDR3 DNA reads TGTGCCAGCTCACCCCCGGAAAGGGCTTCACCCCTCCACTTT.

The rearrangement links TRBV29-1 to TRBJ1-5; no definite D call. Germline CDR1 SQVTM, CDR2 ANQGSEA. Trimming took 4 bases from V and 3 from J, leaving 10 bases between them. The CDR3 spans 13 residues. DNA for the CDR3: TGCAGCGTTGCGGTGGAAGTCAATCAGCCCCAGCATTTT. Translated, it gives CSVAVEVNQPQHF.